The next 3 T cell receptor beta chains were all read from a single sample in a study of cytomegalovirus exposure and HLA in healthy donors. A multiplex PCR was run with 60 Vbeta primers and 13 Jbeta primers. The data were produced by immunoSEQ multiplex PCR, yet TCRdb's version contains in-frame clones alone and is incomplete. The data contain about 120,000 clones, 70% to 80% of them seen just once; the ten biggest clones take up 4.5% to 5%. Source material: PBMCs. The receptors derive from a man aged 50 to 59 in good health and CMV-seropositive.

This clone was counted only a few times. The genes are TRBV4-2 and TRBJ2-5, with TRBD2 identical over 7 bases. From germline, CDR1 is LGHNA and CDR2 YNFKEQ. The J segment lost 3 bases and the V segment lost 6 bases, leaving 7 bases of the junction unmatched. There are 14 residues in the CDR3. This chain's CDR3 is CASSPGGLEETQYF. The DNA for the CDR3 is TGTGCCAGCAGTCCGGGGGGACTTGAAGAGACCCAGTACTTC.

The CDR3 region has the DNA TGCGCCAGTATGCCCGGGACAGGGACCTACGAGCAGTACTTC. Its translation: CASMPGTGTYEQYF. The chain joins TRBV5-1 to TRBJ2-7; 9 nucleotides line up with TRBD1. The V gene's germline CDR1 is SGHRS and CDR2 YFSETQ. The CDR3 has 14 residues. The V gene end was trimmed by 8 bases and the J gene end by 2 bases; junction bases not matched to a gene: 8.

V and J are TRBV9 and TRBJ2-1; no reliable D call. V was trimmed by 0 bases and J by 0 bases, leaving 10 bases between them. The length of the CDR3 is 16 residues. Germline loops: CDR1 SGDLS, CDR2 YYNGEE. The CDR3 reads CASSVEITSSYNEQFF. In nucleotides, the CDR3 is TGTGCCAGCAGCGTAGAGATCACAAGCTCCTACAATGAGCAGTTCTTC.